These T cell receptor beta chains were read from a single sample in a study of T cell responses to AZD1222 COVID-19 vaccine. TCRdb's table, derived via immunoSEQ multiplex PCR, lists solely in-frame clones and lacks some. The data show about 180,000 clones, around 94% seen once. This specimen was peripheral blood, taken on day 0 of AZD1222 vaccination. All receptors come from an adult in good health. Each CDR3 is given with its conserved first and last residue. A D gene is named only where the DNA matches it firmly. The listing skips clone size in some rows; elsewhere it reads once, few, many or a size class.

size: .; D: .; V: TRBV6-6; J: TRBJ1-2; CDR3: CASSYVFQEGYTF; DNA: TGTGCCAGCAGTTACGTATTTCAGGAAGGCTACACCTTC
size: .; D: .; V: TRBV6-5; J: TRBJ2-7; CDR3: CASSYGTLYEQYF; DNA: TGTGCCAGCAGTTACGGTACCCTCTACGAGCAGTACTTC
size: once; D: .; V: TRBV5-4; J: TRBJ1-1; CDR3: CASSIAGMNTEAFF; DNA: TGTGCCAGCAGCATAGCAGGGATGAACACTGAAGCTTTCTTT
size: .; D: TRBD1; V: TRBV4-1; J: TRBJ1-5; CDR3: CASSQEQGLSNQPQHF; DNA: TGCGCCAGCAGCCAGGAACAGGGGTTAAGCAATCAGCCCCAGCATTTT
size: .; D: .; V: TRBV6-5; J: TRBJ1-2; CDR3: CASSFLYSLDGYTF; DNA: TGTGCCAGCAGTTTCCTTTATAGTTTAGATGGCTACACCTTC
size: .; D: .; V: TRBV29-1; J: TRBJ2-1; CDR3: CSVDRGSSYNEQFF; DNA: TGCAGCGTTGATAGGGGGAGCTCCTACAATGAGCAGTTCTTC
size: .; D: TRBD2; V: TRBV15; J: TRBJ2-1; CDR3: CATSREGGRTEQFF; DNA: TGTGCCACCAGCAGAGAAGGCGGGAGGACTGAGCAGTTCTTC
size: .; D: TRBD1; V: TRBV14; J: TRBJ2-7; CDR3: CASSHGQGGYEQYF; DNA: TGTGCCAGCAGCCACGGACAGGGGGGTTACGAGCAGTACTTC
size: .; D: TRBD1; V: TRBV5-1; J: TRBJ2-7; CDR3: CASSSPGQGGYEQYF; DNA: TGCGCCAGCAGCTCACCGGGACAGGGGGGCTACGAGCAGTACTTC
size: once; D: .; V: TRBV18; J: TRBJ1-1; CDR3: CASSPSQVNTEAFF; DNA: TGTGCCAGCTCACCGTCCCAGGTCAACACTGAAGCTTTCTTT
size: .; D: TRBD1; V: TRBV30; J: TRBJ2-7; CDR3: CAWRGGTGGHEQYF; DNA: TGTGCCTGGAGGGGCGGGACAGGGGGCCACGAGCAGTACTTC
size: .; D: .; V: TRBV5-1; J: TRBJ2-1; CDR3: CASSLTGLSSYNEQFF; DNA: TGCGCCAGCAGCTTGACAGGGCTATCCTCCTACAATGAGCAGTTCTTC
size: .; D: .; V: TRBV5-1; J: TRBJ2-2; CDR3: CASSGHQGTGELFF; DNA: TGCGCCAGCAGCGGGCACCAGGGGACCGGGGAGCTGTTTTTT
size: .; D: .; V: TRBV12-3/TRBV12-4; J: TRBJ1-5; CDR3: CASSSTPHQPQHF; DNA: TGTGCCAGCAGCTCTACCCCGCATCAGCCCCAGCATTTT
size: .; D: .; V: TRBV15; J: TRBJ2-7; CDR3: CATSRPSGTKVYEQYF; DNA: TGTGCCACCAGCAGACCTTCCGGGACAAAGGTCTACGAGCAGTACTTC
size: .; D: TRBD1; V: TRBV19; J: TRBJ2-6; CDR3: CASRDRGQGANVLTF; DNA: TGTGCCAGCCGGGACAGGGGGCAAGGGGCCAACGTCCTGACTTTC
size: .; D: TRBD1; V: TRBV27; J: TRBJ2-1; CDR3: CASSLGTGGNYNEQFF; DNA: TGTGCCAGCAGTTTAGGGACAGGGGGTAACTACAATGAGCAGTTCTTC
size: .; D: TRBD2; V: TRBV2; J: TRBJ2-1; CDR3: CASSERLAGYNEQFF; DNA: TGTGCCAGCAGTGAAAGGCTAGCGGGCTACAATGAGCAGTTCTTC
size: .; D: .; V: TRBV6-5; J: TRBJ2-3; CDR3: CASSYSGGTDTQYF; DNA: TGTGCCAGCAGTTACTCGGGCGGAACAGATACGCAGTATTTT
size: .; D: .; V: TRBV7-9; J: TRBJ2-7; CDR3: CASSLAGDEQYF; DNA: TGTGCCAGCAGCTTAGCAGGGGACGAGCAGTACTTC
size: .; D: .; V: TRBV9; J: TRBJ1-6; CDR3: CASSVWGLNSPLHF; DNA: TGTGCCAGCAGCGTCTGGGGGCTTAATTCACCCCTCCACTTT
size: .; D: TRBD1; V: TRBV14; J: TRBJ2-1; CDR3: CASSQDAGGVAEQFF; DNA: TGTGCCAGCAGCCAAGATGCAGGGGGAGTCGCTGAGCAGTTCTTC
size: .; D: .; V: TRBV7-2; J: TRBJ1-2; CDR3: CASSLNRDTANYGYTF; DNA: TGTGCCAGCAGCCTAAATAGGGACACCGCTAACTATGGCTACACCTTC
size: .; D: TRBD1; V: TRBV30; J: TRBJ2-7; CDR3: CAWTSTGLYYEQYF; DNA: TGTGCCTGGACCTCGACAGGGCTATACTACGAGCAGTACTTC
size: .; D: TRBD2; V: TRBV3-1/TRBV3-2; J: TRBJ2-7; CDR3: CASSAKNPLADYEQYF; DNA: TGTGCCAGCAGTGCAAAAAACCCTCTAGCGGATTACGAGCAGTACTTC
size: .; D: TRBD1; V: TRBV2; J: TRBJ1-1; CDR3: CASSHTRTGLDTEAFF; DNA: TGTGCCAGCAGCCATACACGGACAGGGTTGGACACTGAAGCTTTCTTT
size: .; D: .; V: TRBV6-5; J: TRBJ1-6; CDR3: CARFLRPYNSPLHF; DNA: TGTGCCAGATTCTTGAGACCCTATAATTCACCCCTCCACTTT
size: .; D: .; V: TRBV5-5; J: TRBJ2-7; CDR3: CASSSLGGHEQYF; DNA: TGTGCCAGCAGCTCCCTGGGGGGCCACGAGCAGTACTTC
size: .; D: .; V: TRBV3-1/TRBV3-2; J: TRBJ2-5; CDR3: CASSQDPLGETQYF; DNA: TGTGCCAGCAGCCAAGACCCGTTGGGAGAGACCCAGTACTTC
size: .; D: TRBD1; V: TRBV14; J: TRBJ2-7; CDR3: CASSQAGTGTYEQYF; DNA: TGTGCCAGCAGCCAAGCTGGGACAGGGACCTACGAGCAGTACTTC
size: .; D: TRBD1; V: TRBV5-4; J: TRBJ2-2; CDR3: CASSWDRGSTGELFF; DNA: TGTGCCAGCAGCTGGGACAGGGGAAGCACCGGGGAGCTGTTTTTT
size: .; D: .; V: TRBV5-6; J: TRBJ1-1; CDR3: CASSKNTEAFF; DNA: TGTGCCAGCAGCAAGAACACTGAAGCTTTCTTT
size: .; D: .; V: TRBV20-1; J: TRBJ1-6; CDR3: CSASLKADRGSPLHF; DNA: TGCAGTGCTAGTCTAAAGGCGGACCGCGGTTCACCCCTCCACTTT
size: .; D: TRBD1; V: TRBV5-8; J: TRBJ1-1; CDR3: CASSWTGGARNTEAFF; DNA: TGTGCCAGCAGCTGGACAGGGGGCGCGAGGAACACTGAAGCTTTCTTT
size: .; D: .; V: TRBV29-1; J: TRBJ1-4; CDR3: CSATGAIATNEKLFF; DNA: TGCAGCGCCACGGGGGCGATTGCAACTAATGAAAAACTGTTTTTT
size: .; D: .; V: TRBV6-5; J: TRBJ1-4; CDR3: CASMKGRVVNEKLFF; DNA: TGTGCCAGCATGAAGGGGCGGGTGGTTAATGAAAAACTGTTTTTT
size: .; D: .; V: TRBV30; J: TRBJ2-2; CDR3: CAWSVVYGELFF; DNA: TGTGCCTGGAGTGTTGTATACGGGGAGCTGTTTTTT
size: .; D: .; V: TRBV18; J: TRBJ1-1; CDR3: CASSRLGGPDEAFF; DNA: TGTGCCAGCTCACGCTTGGGGGGGCCAGATGAAGCTTTCTTT
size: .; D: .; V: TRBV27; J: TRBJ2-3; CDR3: CASSAQWSTDTQYF; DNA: TGTGCCAGCAGTGCTCAGTGGAGCACAGATACGCAGTATTTT
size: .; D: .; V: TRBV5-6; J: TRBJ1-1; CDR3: CASSLEGFAEAFF; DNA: TGTGCCAGCAGCTTGGAAGGGTTCGCTGAAGCTTTCTTT
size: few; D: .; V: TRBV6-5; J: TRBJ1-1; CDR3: CASTPAGDTGGAFF; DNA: TGTGCCAGCACTCCCGCTGGGGACACGGGAGGGGCTTTCTTT
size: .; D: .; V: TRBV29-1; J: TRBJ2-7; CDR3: CSVRISSYEQYF; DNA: TGCAGCGTAAGGATCAGCTCCTACGAGCAGTACTTC
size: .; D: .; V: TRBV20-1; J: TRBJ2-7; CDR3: CSASGAGGWSYEQYF; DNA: TGCAGTGCTAGTGGGGCGGGCGGGTGGTCCTACGAGCAGTACTTC
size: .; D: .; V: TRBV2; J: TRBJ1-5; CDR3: CASSVMAYQPQHF; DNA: TGTGCCAGCAGTGTAATGGCCTATCAGCCCCAGCATTTT
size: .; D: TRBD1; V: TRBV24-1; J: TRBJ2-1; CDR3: CATSDHRGPDEQFF; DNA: TGTGCCACCAGTGACCACAGGGGTCCGGATGAGCAGTTCTTC
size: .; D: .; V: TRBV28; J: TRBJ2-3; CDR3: CASSSPGQTSTDTQYF; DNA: TGTGCCAGCAGTTCGCCTGGACAAACTAGCACAGATACGCAGTATTTT
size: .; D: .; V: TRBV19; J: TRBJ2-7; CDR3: CASSSPKYEQYF; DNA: TGTGCCAGTAGTAGCCCCAAGTACGAGCAGTACTTC
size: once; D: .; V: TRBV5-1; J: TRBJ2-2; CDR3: CASSQTGHTGELFF; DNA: TGCGCCAGCAGCCAGACAGGTCACACCGGGGAGCTGTTTTTT
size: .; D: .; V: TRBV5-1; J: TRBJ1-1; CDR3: CASSLGGVDAEAFF; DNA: TGCGCCAGCAGCTTGGGCGGCGTTGACGCTGAAGCTTTCTTT
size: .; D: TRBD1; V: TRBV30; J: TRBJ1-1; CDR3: CAWARGLGGTEAFF; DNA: TGTGCCTGGGCGAGGGGGCTTGGAGGGACTGAAGCTTTCTTT
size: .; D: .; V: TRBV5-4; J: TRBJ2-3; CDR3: CASSSSGLDTQYF; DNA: TGTGCCAGCAGCAGTTCGGGACTTGATACGCAGTATTTT
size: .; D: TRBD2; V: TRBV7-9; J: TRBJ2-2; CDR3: CASSLGLANTGELFF; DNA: TGTGCCAGCAGCTTGGGACTAGCGAACACCGGGGAGCTGTTTTTT
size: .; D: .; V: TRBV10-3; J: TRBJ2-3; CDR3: CAISLERGTDTQYF; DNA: TGTGCCATCAGTTTAGAAAGGGGCACAGATACGCAGTATTTT